This is a list of T cell receptor beta chains from one sample in a study of T-cell reconstitution after alpha-beta-depleted transplantation in children. MiXCR, applied by TCRdb to the PCR reads, yields one record per CDR3 protein. This table has some 490,000 distinct CDR3 sequences, about 12% appearing once. This material consisted of PBMCs from the stem cell graft donor, taken from the stem cell graft. The receptors derive from a human donor who donated a stem cell graft to a child with combined immunodeficiency. Each CDR3 is given with its conserved first and last residue.

V	J	CDR3
TRBV12-3/TRBV12-4	TRBJ2-1	CASSPFYDILSSYNEQFF
TRBV7-8	TRBJ2-5	CASSLVLSETQYF
TRBV12-3/TRBV12-4	TRBJ1-2	CASSLGGIEGYTF
TRBV7-3	TRBJ1-3	CASSRLGGPGNTIYF
TRBV12-3/TRBV12-4	TRBJ1-1	CASSLGDGTYTEAFF
TRBV7-6	TRBJ2-6	CASSPYRTGANVLTF
TRBV4-3	TRBJ1-2	CASSQWTAGYGYTF
TRBV20-1	TRBJ2-7	CSALGSGIWNEQYF
TRBV20-1	TRBJ1-2	CSARVEGARGYTF
TRBV12-3/TRBV12-4	TRBJ2-5	CASSRSTRETQYF
TRBV9	TRBJ2-7	CASSVSGTPVRGEQYF
TRBV5-1	TRBJ2-1	CASSLALAVNEQFF
TRBV6-2/TRBV6-3	TRBJ2-3	CATGLAGDSGSYGETDTQYF
TRBV7-2	TRBJ1-2	CASSLDGIGTNYGYTF
TRBV15	TRBJ1-2	CATSRSNPDSVDGYTF
TRBV12-3/TRBV12-4	TRBJ2-1	CASRLGGIDEQFF
TRBV7-9	TRBJ2-5	CASRASGRAGETQYF
TRBV4-1	TRBJ2-5	CASSQYAGQGQETQYF
TRBV9	TRBJ2-1	CASSNGAYNEQFF
TRBV20-1	TRBJ2-7	CSAIPPQPGLAYEQYF
TRBV20-1	TRBJ2-3	CSAGMPPTDTQYF
TRBV25-1	TRBJ2-1	CASSERSFNEQFF
TRBV2	TRBJ2-2	CASSAPELTGELFF
TRBV12-3/TRBV12-4	TRBJ2-1	CASSWASSSYNEQFF
TRBV7-8	TRBJ2-1	CASSAANSGGAHEQFF
TRBV6-2/TRBV6-3	TRBJ1-1	CASSPTVYTEAFF
TRBV29-1	TRBJ2-5	CSVEDQKEETQYF
TRBV11-2	TRBJ1-3	CASSLRGLFGNTIYF
TRBV20-1	TRBJ1-1	CSARWGQANTEAFF
TRBV19	TRBJ2-3	CASSIEHWTSGRTDTQYF
TRBV9	TRBJ2-2	CASSVDRSSGLAGAGELFF
TRBV7-9	TRBJ2-7	CASSLDGTSEQYF
TRBV6-5	TRBJ2-1	CASSYGAGYNEQFF
TRBV20-1	TRBJ2-3	CSARASLLAGKADTQYF
TRBV11-2	TRBJ2-7	CASRPIRDDSYEQYF
TRBV7-9	TRBJ2-5	CASTTQRGYQETQYF
TRBV6-2/TRBV6-3	TRBJ2-3	CASSYPPGRGRYTQYF
TRBV29-1	TRBJ2-6	CSVEAGGAGANVLTF
TRBV24-1	TRBJ2-5	CATSEHGGYGETQYF
TRBV7-9	TRBJ1-1	CASSLMGGRTEAFF
TRBV10-3	TRBJ2-7	CAILDRDEQYF
TRBV7-2	TRBJ2-4	CASSGSTGAKNIQYF
TRBV28	TRBJ2-7	CASSLRGGNYEQYF
TRBV7-2	TRBJ2-5	CASSLDRGRGPETQYF
TRBV6-5	TRBJ2-1	CASLAGSYNEQFF
TRBV7-8	TRBJ1-1	CASSAPGNTEAFF
TRBV12-3/TRBV12-4	TRBJ2-7	CASSAGDVSYEQYF
TRBV7-9	TRBJ1-4	CASSLMVGLYEKLFF
TRBV4-1	TRBJ2-5	CASSQETGGQETQYF
TRBV27	TRBJ2-7	CASSRGQGGFYEQYF
TRBV7-3	TRBJ2-2	CASSLTPDRTNTGELFF
TRBV24-1	TRBJ2-2	CATSDSNRDTGELFF
TRBV9	TRBJ2-1	CASSEGTGVGEQFF